The 21 T cell receptor beta chains below all came from one sample that was sequenced in a study of cytomegalovirus exposure and HLA in healthy donors. Vbeta (60) and Jbeta (13) primers were used in the PCR. Only in-frame clones appear in the TCRdb table, and some are missing; sequencing was by immunoSEQ multiplex PCR. The table records approximately 160,000 clones, about 75% of them present only once. The source material was PBMCs. These receptors were collected from a male donor in good health and CMV-seronegative.

This chain links TRBV6-4 with TRBJ2-2, with unresolved D. The CDR3 covers 14 residues. Per germline, CDR1 MRHNA and CDR2 SNTAGT. Trimming removed 0 bases from V and 4 bases from J, with 6 bases in between. This chain's CDR3 is CASSDSPGTGELFF. CDR3 nucleotide sequence: TGTGCCAGCAGTGACTCGCCCGGCACCGGGGAGCTGTTTTTT.

The chain joins TRBV18 to TRBJ1-2; weak D call: TRBD1 (5 bases). The CDR3 extends over 13 amino acids. V was shortened by 4 bases and J by 2 bases, with 8 bases between the two germline ends. Germline V gene lookup returns CDR1 KGHSH and CDR2 LQKENI. The CDR3 is CASSQTENYGYTF. The CDR3 DNA reads TGTGCCAGCTCACAGACAGAGAACTATGGCTACACCTTC.

This clone was seen a handful of times. The rearrangement uses TRBV5-4 and TRBJ2-5, with D perhaps TRBD1 (6 bases). The end of the DNA aligns better with TRBJ2-7, so the J call may be wrong. Germline V gives CDR1 SGHNT, CDR2 YYREEE (reference sequence). The CDR3 contains 14 residues. The CDR3 protein is CASSLRQGPYEQYF. In DNA, the CDR3 is TGTGCCAGCAGCTTACGCCAGGGGCCCTACGAGCAGTACTTC.

The V call is TRBV5-1, the J call TRBJ2-1, with TRBD2 matching over 14 bases. The CDR3 totals 17 residues. Germline values: CDR1 SGHRS, CDR2 YFSETQ. Trimming cost V 4 bases and J 2 bases; bases outside gene matches: 5. The CDR3 DNA is TGCGCCAGCAGCGTCGGGACTAGCGGGGGACCCTACAATGAGCAGTTCTTC. Protein: CASSVGTSGGPYNEQFF.

The chain is built from TRBV9 and TRBJ2-2; the match to TRBD1 covers 12 bases. This CDR3 contains 15 residues. CDR1 and CDR2 (germline): SGDLS, YYNGEE. The V gene end was trimmed by 4 bases and the J gene end by 7 bases; junction bases not matched to a gene: 5. DNA for the CDR3: TGTGCCAGCAGCTCGGGGACAGGGGGCGTCGGGGAGCTGTTTTTT. Translated: CASSSGTGGVGELFF.

Notes on this clone: One end of the junction is discordant with germline, which a read error may explain. The chain joins TRBV7-9 to TRBJ1-4; TRBD1 might be the D (5 bases). Germline CDR1 and CDR2: SEHNR and FQNEAQ (reference sequence). The CDR3 contains 14 residues. This CDR3 reads CSSSFGGTNEKLFF. The CDR3 DNA is TGTTCCAGCAGCTTTGGGGGGACTAATGAAAAACTGTTTTTT.

The chain uses TRBV5-6 and TRBJ1-3, with a weak D call TRBD1 (6 bases). V gave up 3 bases and J gave up 6 bases, with 13 bases separating them. The CDR3 is 14 amino acids. CDR1 and CDR2 (germline): SGHDT, YYEEEE. The CDR3 region is CASSYGQSVNTIYF. DNA for the CDR3: TGTGCCAGCAGCTACGGACAGTCCGTAAACACCATATATTTT.

The chain couples TRBV2 to TRBJ1-1; 11 bases align to TRBD1. Unmatched junction bases numbered 7, after V lost 6 bases and J lost 4 bases. Germline loops: CDR1 SNHLY, CDR2 FYNNEI. This CDR3 spans 15 amino acids. CDR3 coding DNA: TGTGCCAGCAGCAGGGACAGGGGGGGCGGCACTGAAGCTTTCTTT. Protein: CASSRDRGGGTEAFF.

This clone occurred once. V and J are TRBV29-1 and TRBJ2-7, with D unresolved. The CDR3 runs to 12 residues. Trimming shortened V by 0 bases and J by 3 bases, and 6 bases separated the two germline ends. CDR1 and CDR2 from the germline V gene are SQVTM and ANQGSEA. The CDR3 sequence: CSVEDSYYEQYF. In DNA form, the CDR3 reads TGCAGCGTTGAAGATAGCTACTACGAGCAGTACTTC.

The V gene is TRBV6-5, the J gene TRBJ2-5, with a weak D call TRBD1 (6 bases). Trimming took 8 bases from V and 4 from J, leaving 14 bases between them. The CDR3 consists of 13 residues. Germline CDR1 is MNHEY and CDR2 is SVGAGI. The CDR3 coding sequence is TGTGCCAGCGGAAAGCGCAGGGGAGAGACCCAGTACTTC. It is translated as CASGKRRGETQYF.

CDR3 DNA sequence: TGCGCCAGCAGCTCCCCGGGACAAGACGAGCAGTACTTC. Translation: CASSSPGQDEQYF. The chain combines TRBV5-1 with TRBJ2-7; a weak D match, TRBD1 (6 bases). V was pared by 3 bases and J by 5 bases, with 12 bases between. CDR3 length: 13 amino acids. The germline gives CDR1 SGHRS, CDR2 YFSETQ.

This clone was counted once. V usage is TRBV27 and J usage is TRBJ1-6; TRBD1 matches 9 bases. Per the germline V gene, CDR1 is MNHEY and CDR2 is SMNVEV (reference sequence). CDR3 size: 16 residues. J lost 10 bases, V lost 0 bases, and 7 bases had no gene match. CDR3 in DNA: TGTGCCAGCAGTTTATCTGGAGGGACAGGGCGATCACCCCTCCACTTT. Amino acid sequence: CASSLSGGTGRSPLHF.

This clone came up a few times. V gene TRBV29-1 combines with J gene TRBJ2-7, with 7 bases that match TRBD1. The CDR3 totals 11 residues. The germline V gene encodes CDR1 SQVTM and CDR2 ANQGSEA. The V gene end was trimmed by 5 bases and the J gene end by 7 bases; junction bases not matched to a gene: 5. As DNA, the CDR3 is TGCAGCGTTAAGGGGGCCGGGGAGCAGTACTTC. This gives the protein CSVKGAGEQYF.

The V and J genes are TRBV29-1 and TRBJ2-3, with 8 bases identical to TRBD1. The V gene end was trimmed by 5 bases and the J gene end by 2 bases; junction bases not matched to a gene: 6. CDR1 is SQVTM and CDR2 is ANQGSEA in the germline V gene. This CDR3 has 14 amino acids. CDR3 sequence: CSVSTGGATDTQYF. DNA of the CDR3: TGCAGCGTTAGTACAGGGGGTGCCACAGATACGCAGTATTTT.

The chain has TRBV7-8 and TRBJ1-1; D unresolved. This CDR3 spans 13 amino acids. V was trimmed by 2 bases and J by 7 bases, leaving 11 bases between them. CDR1 is SGHVS, CDR2 FQNEAQ, per germline. The CDR3 DNA reads as TGTGCCAGCAGCTTACGGGGAGTCAGTGAAGCTTTCTTT. It translates to CASSLRGVSEAFF.

This chain connects TRBV6-6 to TRBJ1-5; D might be TRBD1 (6 bases). Trimming pared 6 bases from V and 2 bases from J, leaving 14 bases between. Germline values: CDR1 MNHNY, CDR2 SVGAGI (reference sequence). The CDR3 is 15 amino acids. The CDR3 coding sequence is TGTGCCAGCAGCAACAGGGTTTCTGGCAATCAGCCCCAGCATTTT. It yields the protein CASSNRVSGNQPQHF.

This sequence joins TRBV5-1 and TRBJ1-4; 9 bases match TRBD1. With V trimmed by 3 bases and J by 5 bases, 11 bases remained unmatched. The V gene's germline CDR1 is SGHRS and CDR2 YFSETQ. There are 17 residues in the CDR3. CDR3 amino acids: CASSSLTGGWGNEKLFF. The CDR3 DNA reads TGCGCCAGCAGCTCTTTAACAGGGGGCTGGGGCAATGAAAAACTGTTTTTT.

This sequence joins TRBV19 and TRBJ1-5, with a possible D match to TRBD1 (6 bases). Trimming left V 7 bases short and J 5 bases short, with 12 bases between. Germline CDR1 LNHDA, CDR2 SQIVND (reference sequence). The CDR3 extends over 13 amino acids. The CDR3 sequence: CASIPGDDQPQHF. Written as DNA, the CDR3 is TGTGCCAGTATTCCAGGGGATGATCAGCCCCAGCATTTT.

The V call is TRBV5-4, the J call TRBJ2-7, with 7 bases aligning to TRBD1. The CDR3 has 15 residues. After removal of 1 base from V and 1 base from J, the junction contained 5 bases not matched to a gene. CDR1 is SGHNT, CDR2 YYREEE, per germline (reference sequence). The CDR3 region has the DNA TGTGCCAGCAGCTTGCCGACAGGGCGGTCCTACGAGCAGTACTTC. The encoded protein is CASSLPTGRSYEQYF.

V is TRBV28 and J is TRBJ2-4, with D perhaps TRBD1 (6 bases). The V end lost 6 bases, the J end lost 0 bases, and 12 bases lay between the germline ends. The CDR3 covers 15 residues. Looked up from germline, CDR1 is MDHEN and CDR2 is SYDVKM. The CDR3 sequence: CASSTGQIAKNIQYF. For the CDR3, the DNA is TGTGCCAGCAGCACAGGACAGATAGCCAAAAACATTCAGTACTTC.

V gene TRBV29-1 combines with J gene TRBJ2-5; 8 bases map to TRBD2. The CDR3 covers 12 residues. After removal of 8 bases from V and 5 bases from J, the junction contained 7 bases not matched to a gene. The germline gives CDR1 SQVTM, CDR2 ANQGSEA. Written as DNA, the CDR3 is TGCAGCCTACGGGAGGGCACGGAGACCCAGTACTTC. As protein: CSLREGTETQYF.